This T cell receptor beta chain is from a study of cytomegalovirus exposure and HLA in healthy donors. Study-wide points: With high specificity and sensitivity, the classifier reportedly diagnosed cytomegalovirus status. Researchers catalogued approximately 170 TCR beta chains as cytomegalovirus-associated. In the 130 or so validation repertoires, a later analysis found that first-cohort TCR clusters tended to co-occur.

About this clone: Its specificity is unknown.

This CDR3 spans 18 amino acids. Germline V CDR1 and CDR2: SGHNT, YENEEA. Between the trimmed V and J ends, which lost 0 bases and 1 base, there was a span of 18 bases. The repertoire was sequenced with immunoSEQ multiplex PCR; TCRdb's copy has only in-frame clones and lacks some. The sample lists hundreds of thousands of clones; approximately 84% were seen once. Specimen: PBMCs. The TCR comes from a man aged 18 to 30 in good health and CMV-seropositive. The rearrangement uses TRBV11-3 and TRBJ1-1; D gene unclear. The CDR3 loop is CASSLDKRSPNGNTEAFF. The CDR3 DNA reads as TGTGCCAGCAGCTTAGATAAGAGGAGCCCTAACGGGAACACTGAAGCTTTCTTT.